This TCR beta chain was sequenced in a study of tumor-infiltrating lymphocytes in oesophageal squamous cell carcinoma. TCRdb called the PCR reads again in MiXCR, with one record for every CDR3 protein. The sample has 15,000 to 20,000 distinct CDR3 sequences, 45% to 55% seen once. This CDR3 spans 19 amino acids. Trimming took off 4 bases at V and 1 base at J, with 20 bases between the two ends. Germline V gene data show CDR1 as KGHSH and CDR2 as LQKENI. The sample was esophageal tumor tissue. This sequence was found in a male donor with esophageal squamous cell carcinoma. This chain connects TRBV18 to TRBJ2-6, with D possibly being TRBD1 (5 bases). The CDR3 spells CASSLLTGSSSSGANVLTF. CDR3 bases: TGTGCCAGCTCACTTCTAACAGGTTCCTCCAGTTCTGGGGCCAACGTCCTGACTTTC.